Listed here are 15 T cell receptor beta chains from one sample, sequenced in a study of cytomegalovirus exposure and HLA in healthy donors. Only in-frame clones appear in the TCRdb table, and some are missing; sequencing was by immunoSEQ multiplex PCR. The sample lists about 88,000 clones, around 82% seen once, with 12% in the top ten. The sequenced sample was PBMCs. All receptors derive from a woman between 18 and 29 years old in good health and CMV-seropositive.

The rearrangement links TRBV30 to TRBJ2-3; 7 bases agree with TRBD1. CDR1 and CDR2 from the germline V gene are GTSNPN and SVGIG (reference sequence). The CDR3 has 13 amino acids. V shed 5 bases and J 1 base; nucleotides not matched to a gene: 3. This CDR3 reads CAWDRARTDTQYF. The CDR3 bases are TGTGCCTGGGACAGGGCGCGCACAGATACGCAGTATTTT.

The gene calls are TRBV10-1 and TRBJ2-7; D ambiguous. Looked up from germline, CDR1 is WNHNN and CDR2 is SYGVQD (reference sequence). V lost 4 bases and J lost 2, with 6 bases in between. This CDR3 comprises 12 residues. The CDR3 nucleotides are TGCGCCAGCAGTGCTAGTGCCTACGAGCAGTACTTC. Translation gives CASSASAYEQYF.

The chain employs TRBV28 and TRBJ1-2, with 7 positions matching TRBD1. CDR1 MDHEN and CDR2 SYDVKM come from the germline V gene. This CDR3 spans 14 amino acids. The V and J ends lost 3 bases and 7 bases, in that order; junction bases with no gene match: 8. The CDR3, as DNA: TGTGCCAGCAGTTTTCAAGACAGGGTAGGTGGCTACACCTTC. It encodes CASSFQDRVGGYTF.

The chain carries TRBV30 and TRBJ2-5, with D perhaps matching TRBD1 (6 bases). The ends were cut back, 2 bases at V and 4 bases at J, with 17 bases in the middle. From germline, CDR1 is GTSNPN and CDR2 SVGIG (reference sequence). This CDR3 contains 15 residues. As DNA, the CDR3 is TGTGCCTGGAGTTGGTCGGCAGGGGCGGCAGAGACCCAGTACTTC. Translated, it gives CAWSWSAGAAETQYF.

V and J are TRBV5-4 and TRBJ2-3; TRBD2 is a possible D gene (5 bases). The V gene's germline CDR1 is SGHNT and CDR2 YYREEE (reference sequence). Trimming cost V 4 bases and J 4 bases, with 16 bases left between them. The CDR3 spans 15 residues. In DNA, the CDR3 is TGTGCCAGCAGCCGCCGAGAGGGCATCGCAGATACGCAGTATTTT. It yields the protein CASSRREGIADTQYF.

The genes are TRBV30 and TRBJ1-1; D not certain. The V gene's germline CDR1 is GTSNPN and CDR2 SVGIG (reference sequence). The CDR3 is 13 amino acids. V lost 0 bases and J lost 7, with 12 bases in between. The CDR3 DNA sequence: TGTGCCTGGAGTGTAATCACCGGGAGTGAAGCTTTCTTT. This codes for CAWSVITGSEAFF. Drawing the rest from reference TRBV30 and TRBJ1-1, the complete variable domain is SQTIHQWPATLVQPVGSPLSLECTVEGTSNPNLYWYRQAAGRGLQLLFYSVGIGQISSEVPQNLSASRPQDRQFILSSKKLLLSDSGFYLCAWSVITGSEAFFGQGTRLTVV.

The CDR3 DNA reads as TGTGCCAGCAGTGAAATGCAGGTTGCAACTAATGAAAAACTGTTTTTT. It translates to CASSEMQVATNEKLFF. J is TRBJ1-4 and V is TRBV2; D not resolved. The ends were cut back, 2 bases at V and 0 bases at J, with 10 bases in the middle. Germline assignment: CDR1 SNHLY and CDR2 FYNNEI. This CDR3 is 16 amino acids long.

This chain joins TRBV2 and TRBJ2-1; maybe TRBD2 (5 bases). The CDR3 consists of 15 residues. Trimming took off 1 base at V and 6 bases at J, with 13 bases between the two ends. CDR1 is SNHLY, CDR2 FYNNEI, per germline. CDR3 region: CASSEELGTFNEQFF. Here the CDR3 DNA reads TGTGCCAGCAGTGAAGAACTAGGAACCTTCAATGAGCAGTTCTTC.

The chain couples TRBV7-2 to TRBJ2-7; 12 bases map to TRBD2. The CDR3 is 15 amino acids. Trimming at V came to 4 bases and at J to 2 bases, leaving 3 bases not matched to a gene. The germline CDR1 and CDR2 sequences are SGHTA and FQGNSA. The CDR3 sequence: CASSSASGGAYEQYF. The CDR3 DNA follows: TGTGCCAGCAGCTCGGCTAGCGGGGGGGCCTACGAGCAGTACTTC.

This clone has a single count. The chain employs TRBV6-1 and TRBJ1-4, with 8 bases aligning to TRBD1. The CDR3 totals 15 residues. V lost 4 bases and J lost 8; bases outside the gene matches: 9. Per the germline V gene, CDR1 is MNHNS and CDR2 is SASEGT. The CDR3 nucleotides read TGTGCCAGCAGTGTACAGACAGGGGTTGGAGAAAAACTGTTTTTT. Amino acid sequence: CASSVQTGVGEKLFF.

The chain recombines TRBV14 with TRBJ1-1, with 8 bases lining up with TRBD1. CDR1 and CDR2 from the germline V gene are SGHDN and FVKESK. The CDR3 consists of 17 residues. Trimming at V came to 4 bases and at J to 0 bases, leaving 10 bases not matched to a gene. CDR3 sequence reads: CASSRVQGARVNTEAFF. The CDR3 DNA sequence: TGTGCCAGCAGCCGGGTGCAGGGGGCAAGAGTGAACACTGAAGCTTTCTTT.

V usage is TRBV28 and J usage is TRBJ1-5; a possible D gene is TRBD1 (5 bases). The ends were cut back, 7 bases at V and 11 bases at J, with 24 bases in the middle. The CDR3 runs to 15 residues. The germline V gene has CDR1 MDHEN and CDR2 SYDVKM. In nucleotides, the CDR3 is TGTGCCAGCAACCCCCGGGGGACGGAAAAAAATTCCCAGCATTTT. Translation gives CASNPRGTEKNSQHF.

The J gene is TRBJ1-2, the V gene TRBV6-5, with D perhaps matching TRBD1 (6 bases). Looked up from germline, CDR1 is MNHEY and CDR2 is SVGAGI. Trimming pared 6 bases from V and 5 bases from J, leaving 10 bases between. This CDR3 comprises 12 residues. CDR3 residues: CASSQGQYGYTF. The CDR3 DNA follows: TGTGCCAGCAGCCAAGGACAGTATGGCTACACCTTC.

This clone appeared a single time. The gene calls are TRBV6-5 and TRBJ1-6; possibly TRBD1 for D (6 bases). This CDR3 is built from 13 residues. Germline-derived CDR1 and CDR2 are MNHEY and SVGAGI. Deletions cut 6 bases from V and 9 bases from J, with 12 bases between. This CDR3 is CASRQVRGSPLHF. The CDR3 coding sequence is TGTGCCAGCAGACAGGTCAGGGGTTCACCCCTCCACTTT.

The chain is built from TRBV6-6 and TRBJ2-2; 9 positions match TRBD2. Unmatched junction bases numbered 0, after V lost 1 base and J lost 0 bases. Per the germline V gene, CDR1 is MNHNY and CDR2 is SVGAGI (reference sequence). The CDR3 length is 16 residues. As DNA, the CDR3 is TGTGCCAGCAGTTACTTAGCGGGGGCGAACACCGGGGAGCTGTTTTTT. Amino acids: CASSYLAGANTGELFF.